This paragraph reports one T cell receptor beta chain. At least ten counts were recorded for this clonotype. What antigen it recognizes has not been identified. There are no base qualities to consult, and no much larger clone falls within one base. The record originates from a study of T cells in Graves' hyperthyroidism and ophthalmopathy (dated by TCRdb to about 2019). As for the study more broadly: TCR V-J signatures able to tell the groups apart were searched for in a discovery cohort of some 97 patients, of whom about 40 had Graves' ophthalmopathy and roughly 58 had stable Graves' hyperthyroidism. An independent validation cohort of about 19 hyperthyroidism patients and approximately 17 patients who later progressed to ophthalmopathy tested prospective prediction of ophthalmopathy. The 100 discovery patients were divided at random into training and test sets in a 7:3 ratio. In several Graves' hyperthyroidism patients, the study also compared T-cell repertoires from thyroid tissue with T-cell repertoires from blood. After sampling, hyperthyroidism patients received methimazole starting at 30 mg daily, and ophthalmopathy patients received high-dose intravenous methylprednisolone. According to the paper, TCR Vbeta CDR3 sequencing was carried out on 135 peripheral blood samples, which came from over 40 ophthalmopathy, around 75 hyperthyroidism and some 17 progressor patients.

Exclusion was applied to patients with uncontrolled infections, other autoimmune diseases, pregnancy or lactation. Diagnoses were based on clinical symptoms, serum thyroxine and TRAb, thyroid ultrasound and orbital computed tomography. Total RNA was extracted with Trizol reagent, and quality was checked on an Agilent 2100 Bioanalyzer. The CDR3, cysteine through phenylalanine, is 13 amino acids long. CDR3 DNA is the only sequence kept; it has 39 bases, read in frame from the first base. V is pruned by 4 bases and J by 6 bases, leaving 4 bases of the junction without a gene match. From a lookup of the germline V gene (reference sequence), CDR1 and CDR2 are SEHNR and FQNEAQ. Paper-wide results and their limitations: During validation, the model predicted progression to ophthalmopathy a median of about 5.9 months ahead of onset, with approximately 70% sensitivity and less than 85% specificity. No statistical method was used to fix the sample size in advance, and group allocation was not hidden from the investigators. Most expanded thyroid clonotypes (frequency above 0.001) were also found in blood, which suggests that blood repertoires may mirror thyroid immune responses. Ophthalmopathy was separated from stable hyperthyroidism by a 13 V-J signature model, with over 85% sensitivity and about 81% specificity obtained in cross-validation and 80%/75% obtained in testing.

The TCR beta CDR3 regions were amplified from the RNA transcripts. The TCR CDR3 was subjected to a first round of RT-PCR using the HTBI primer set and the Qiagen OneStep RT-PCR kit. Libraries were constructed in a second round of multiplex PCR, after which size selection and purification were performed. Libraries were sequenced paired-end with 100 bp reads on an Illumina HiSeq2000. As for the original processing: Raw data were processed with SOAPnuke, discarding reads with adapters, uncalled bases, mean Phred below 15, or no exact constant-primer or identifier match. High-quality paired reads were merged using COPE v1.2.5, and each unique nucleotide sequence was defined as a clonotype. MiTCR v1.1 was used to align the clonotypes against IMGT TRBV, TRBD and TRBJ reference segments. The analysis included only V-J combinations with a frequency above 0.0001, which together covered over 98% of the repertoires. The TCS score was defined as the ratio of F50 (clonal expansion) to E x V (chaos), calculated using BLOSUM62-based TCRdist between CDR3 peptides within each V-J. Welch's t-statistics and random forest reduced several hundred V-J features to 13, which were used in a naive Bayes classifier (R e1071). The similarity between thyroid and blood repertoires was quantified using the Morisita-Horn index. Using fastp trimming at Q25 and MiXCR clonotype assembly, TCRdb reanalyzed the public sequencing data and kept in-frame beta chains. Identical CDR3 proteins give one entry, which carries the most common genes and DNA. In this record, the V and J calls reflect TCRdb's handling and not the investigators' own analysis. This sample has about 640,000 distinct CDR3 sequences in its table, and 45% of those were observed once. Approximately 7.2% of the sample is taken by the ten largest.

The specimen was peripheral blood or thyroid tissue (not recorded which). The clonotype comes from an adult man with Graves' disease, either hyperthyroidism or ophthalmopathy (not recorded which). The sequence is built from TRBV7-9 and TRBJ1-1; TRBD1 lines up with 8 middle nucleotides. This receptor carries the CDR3 CASSSGQVAEAFF. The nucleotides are TGTGCCAGCAGCTCGGGACAGGTAGCTGAAGCTTTCTTT.